This T cell receptor beta chain was found in a study of T cells in Graves' hyperthyroidism and ophthalmopathy. Study results and limitations: From stable hyperthyroidism, ophthalmopathy was separated by a 13 V-J model.

This clonotype was counted a few times. What it binds is not known. Germline V gene data show CDR1 as KGHDR and CDR2 as SFDVKD. The germline V and J ends were trimmed by 4 bases and 0 bases, with 9 bases remaining between them. CDR3 size: 16 residues. The hyperthyroidism was newly diagnosed and had lasted under 2 months; the patients were aged 18 to 65. RNA transcripts provided the source from which TCR beta CDR3 regions were amplified. TCR CDR3 underwent first-round RT-PCR with the HTBI primer set. MiXCR, applied by TCRdb to the multiplex PCR reads, yields one record per CDR3 protein. The data show approximately 590,000 distinct CDR3 sequences, around 45% seen once.

This TCR was recovered from a woman in her late teens or twenties with Graves' hyperthyroidism. Sample: peripheral blood or thyroid tissue (not recorded which). The chain links TRBV24-1 to TRBJ2-6; D uncertain. CDR3 in amino acids: CATSENRASGANVLTF. The CDR3 DNA sequence: TGTGCCACCAGTGAAAATAGGGCCTCTGGGGCCAACGTCCTGACTTTC.